This paragraph reports one TCR beta chain. Antigen unknown. The germline CDR1 and CDR2 sequences are LGHDT and YNNKEL (reference sequence). Trimming left V 0 bases short and J 5 bases short, with 17 bases between. The CDR3 is 17 residues long. This record belongs to a study of T cell responses to AZD1222 COVID-19 vaccine. As for the study in general: Second doses at about 4 or about 12 weeks were pooled.

Study results and limitations: Reports say nearly half of spike-specific TCRs go after unmutated variant regions. In all cases, repertoires were sampled only after the peak T cell response.

Repertoires were generated with immunoSEQ multiplex PCR, while TCRdb's copy carries only in-frame clones and drops some. Of about 150,000 clones listed, nearly 90% are singletons. This specimen consisted of peripheral blood, obtained on day 0 of AZD1222 vaccination. The gene calls are TRBV3-1 (or the pseudogene TRBV3-2) and TRBJ2-1, with D possibly called TRBD1 or TRBD2 (5 bases each). The source of this sequence is an adult in good health. The CDR3 DNA reads TGTGCCAGCAGCCAAGAACCTCCGGGGCAGTCCGACAATGAGCAGTTCTTC. Protein: CASSQEPPGQSDNEQFF.